This T cell receptor (beta chain) was captured by sequencing in a study of T cell responses to AZD1222 COVID-19 vaccine. Study-wide results and caveats: Sampling captured repertoires only after the peak T cell response.

The protocol was immunoSEQ multiplex PCR, while the TCRdb copy is restricted to in-frame clones and leaves out a portion. The table has 100,000 to 150,000 clones, around 90% seen once; the top ten hold roughly 4%. CDR3 length equals 19 residues. Trimming removed 5 bases from V and 1 base from J; junction bases left unmatched: 10. Germline V gene sequence: CDR1 LGHNA, CDR2 YNFKEQ. Notes on this clone: Its cognate antigen is unknown.

The sequences come from peripheral blood, collected on day 0 of AZD1222 vaccination. The receptor comes from an adult in good health. V gene TRBV4-2 combines with J gene TRBJ2-3; 15 bases are shared with TRBD2. The CDR3 bases are TGTGCCAGCAGCGTGGGACTAGCGGGGGGCCCGACCCGCACAGATACGCAGTATTTT. This sequence encodes CASSVGLAGGPTRTDTQYF.